These 23 T cell receptor beta chains were sequenced from one sample in a study of T cell changes during pregnancy in multiple sclerosis. Profiled with immunoSEQ multiplex PCR; TCRdb holds only in-frame clones, not every one. The sample has roughly 30,000 clones; 89% are singletons. The specimen was CD8+ T cells from peripheral blood mononuclear cells, collected after pregnancy. Receptors were obtained from a female donor with multiple sclerosis, enrolled in a pregnancy study.

The chain employs TRBV4-1 and TRBJ1-5; perhaps TRBD1 as D (6 bases). There are 16 residues in the CDR3. V lost 0 bases and J 5 bases, leaving 14 bases between the germline ends. Germline V gives CDR1 MGHRA, CDR2 YSYEKL. This chain's CDR3 is CASSQDVETGYQPQHF. The CDR3, as DNA: TGCGCCAGCAGCCAAGACGTAGAGACAGGATATCAGCCCCAGCATTTT.

J is TRBJ2-4 and V is TRBV27; D remains unclear. This CDR3 contains 14 residues. V was cut by 6 bases and J by 0 bases, with 9 bases left in between. Germline CDR1 is MNHEY and CDR2 is SMNVEV (reference sequence). The CDR3 nucleotides read TGTGCCAGCAGCTCAACTCTAGCCAAAAACATTCAGTACTTC. Protein sequence: CASSSTLAKNIQYF.

This rearrangement joins TRBV29-1 to TRBJ2-7; 12 nucleotides agree with TRBD2. The CDR3 consists of 13 residues. CDR1 is SQVTM, CDR2 ANQGSEA, per germline. J was trimmed by 6 bases and V by 7 bases; bases with no gene match: 7. CDR3 loop: CSAEGLAGPEQYF. In DNA form, the CDR3 reads TGCAGCGCTGAGGGACTAGCGGGTCCCGAGCAGTACTTC.

The V gene is TRBV9, the J gene TRBJ2-2, with D uncertain. Trimming shortened V by 0 bases and J by 0 bases, and 6 bases separated the two germline ends. Germline V lookup: CDR1 SGDLS, CDR2 YYNGEE. The CDR3 has 15 amino acids. DNA of the CDR3: TGTGCCAGCAGCGTAGGAACAACGAACACCGGGGAGCTGTTTTTT. Encoded protein: CASSVGTTNTGELFF.

The genes are TRBV18 and TRBJ2-1; D uncertain. The ends were cut back, 3 bases at V and 12 bases at J, with 12 bases in the middle. This CDR3 spans 12 amino acids. CDR1 is KGHSH, CDR2 LQKENI, per germline. The CDR3, as DNA: TGTGCCAGCTCACCCACCCCCTCCGGGCAGTTCTTC. Translation: CASSPTPSGQFF.

V gene TRBV12-2 combines with J gene TRBJ2-7; no check of the table's D call, TRBD2, against the DNA was made. TRBV12-2 is a known pseudogene. CDR3 length equals 13 residues. CDR3 amino acids: CASRLGSGYEQYF. The DNA for the CDR3 is TGTGCAAGTCGCTTAGGCAGCGGCTACGAGCAGTACTTC.

This clone was counted a single time. The rearrangement joins TRBV19 to TRBJ1-5, with TRBD1 matching 9 bases. CDR1 is LNHDA, CDR2 SQIVND, per germline (reference sequence). The ends lost 9 bases at V and 1 base at J; junction bases unmatched: 16. This CDR3 comprises 18 residues. The CDR3 coding sequence is TGTGCCAGCCGAGGTCGGAGGACAGGGGAGGGGAGCAATCAGCCCCAGCATTTT. Translating gives CASRGRRTGEGSNQPQHF.

The chain uses TRBV7-9 and TRBJ2-7, with 14 bases aligning to TRBD2. Losses at the gene ends were 5 bases for V and 5 bases for J; bases not matched to a gene: 14. The CDR3 has 18 amino acids. CDR1 is SEHNR, CDR2 FQNEAQ, per germline (reference sequence). Written as DNA, the CDR3 is TGTGCCAGCAGCGGAGCAGGCGGACTAGCGGGAGGAGTCCACGAGCAGTACTTC. The encoded protein is CASSGAGGLAGGVHEQYF.

This chain uses TRBV5-6 with TRBJ2-3; 10 bases fit TRBD1. This CDR3 is built from 17 residues. CDR1 and CDR2 from the germline V gene are SGHDT and YYEEEE. Losses at the gene ends were 0 bases for V and 6 bases for J; bases not matched to a gene: 10. CDR3 sequence: CASSLALRQGAHDTQYF. The DNA for the CDR3 is TGTGCCAGCAGCTTGGCCTTGAGACAGGGGGCGCATGATACGCAGTATTTT.

V gene TRBV5-8 combines with J gene TRBJ2-7; perhaps TRBD2 as D (6 bases). The germline CDR1 and CDR2 sequences are SGHTS and YDEGEE. This CDR3 has 14 amino acids. With 7 bases removed from V and 6 bases from J, the gap between germline ends came to 20 bases. The CDR3 protein is CASAVAGIGGEQYF. CDR3 nucleotide sequence: TGTGCCAGCGCGGTCGCAGGGATCGGGGGCGAGCAGTACTTC.

V and J are TRBV4-3 and TRBJ2-7, with D maybe TRBD2 (5 bases). V was trimmed by 0 bases and J by 0 bases, leaving 12 bases between them. Looked up from germline, CDR1 is LGHNA and CDR2 is YSLEER. The CDR3 length is 16 residues. The CDR3 nucleotides read TGCGCCAGCAGCCAAGAACTGGGAGACTCCTCCTACGAGCAGTACTTC. It encodes CASSQELGDSSYEQYF.

This clone was recorded a few times. The V and J genes are TRBV10-3 and TRBJ2-4, with 10 bases fitting TRBD2. V lost 3 bases, J lost 9 bases, and 17 bases stayed unmatched. Germline V gene lookup returns CDR1 ENHRY and CDR2 SYGVKD. The CDR3 is 18 amino acids. The CDR3 nucleotides are TGTGCCATCAGTGAATCCCCCGCGTCCTCTAGCGGGAGAAGCATTCAGTACTTC. Its protein is CAISESPASSSGRSIQYF.

The CDR3 protein is CASIKGADTQYF. The CDR3 DNA reads TGTGCCAGCATCAAGGGGGCAGATACGCAGTATTTT. The chain carries TRBV6-5 and TRBJ2-3, with a possible D match to TRBD1 (6 bases). The CDR3 totals 12 residues. Trimming left V 7 bases short and J 4 bases short, with 9 bases between. Germline V lookup: CDR1 MNHEY, CDR2 SVGAGI.

This chain uses TRBV7-9 with TRBJ2-7; 7 bases are shared with TRBD1. The CDR3 has 13 amino acids. In germline, CDR1 is SEHNR, CDR2 FQNEAQ (reference sequence). The ends lost 4 bases at V and 5 bases at J; junction bases unmatched: 5. The CDR3 DNA is TGTGCCAGCAGCTGGGGGACAGCGGACGAGCAGTACTTC. Translating gives CASSWGTADEQYF.

The chain carries TRBV28 and TRBJ2-1, with TRBD2 matching 12 bases. The length of the CDR3 is 17 residues. Losses at the gene ends were 5 bases for V and 10 bases for J; bases not matched to a gene: 15. Germline CDR1 MDHEN, CDR2 SYDVKM. The CDR3 sequence is CASSHTTLAGGPGEQFF. The CDR3 bases are TGTGCCAGCAGTCACACCACGCTAGCGGGAGGGCCAGGAGAGCAGTTCTTC. The full variable domain, in which reference TRBV28 and TRBJ2-1 provide the parts outside the CDR3, is DVKVTQSSRYLVKRTGEKVFLECVQDMDHENMFWYRQDPGLGLRLIYFSYDVKMKEKGDIPEGYSVSREKKERFSLILESASTNQTSMYLCASSHTTLAGGPGEQFFGPGTRLTVL.

The CDR3 loop reads CASEGYEQYF. CDR3 sequence (DNA): TGTGCCAGCGAGGGCTACGAGCAGTACTTC. The chain links TRBV28 to TRBJ2-7; D possibly corresponds to TRBD2 (5 bases). Germline CDR1 reads MDHEN; CDR2 reads SYDVKM. The CDR3 consists of 10 residues. Trimming pared 8 bases from V and 3 bases from J, leaving 5 bases between. Filled out from reference TRBV28 and TRBJ2-7, the complete variable domain reads DVKVTQSSRYLVKRTGEKVFLECVQDMDHENMFWYRQDPGLGLRLIYFSYDVKMKEKGDIPEGYSVSREKKERFSLILESASTNQTSMYLCASEGYEQYFGPGTRLTVT.

This chain joins TRBV29-1 and TRBJ2-7; TRBD2 is a possible D gene (6 bases). CDR1 is SQVTM, CDR2 ANQGSEA, per germline. V dropped 0 bases and J dropped 0 bases, with 9 bases sitting between them. CDR3 length equals 14 residues. The DNA of the CDR3 is TGCAGCGTTGAAGACCTGCGGGACTCCTACGAGCAGTACTTC. It codes for CSVEDLRDSYEQYF.

V usage is TRBV11-2 and J usage is TRBJ1-5; D ambiguous. The CDR3 is 12 amino acids. Germline assignment: CDR1 SGHAT and CDR2 FQNNGV. V lost 7 bases and J 3 bases, leaving 7 bases between the germline ends. CDR3 sequence: CASNPLNQPQHF. The CDR3 DNA sequence: TGTGCCAGCAACCCACTCAATCAGCCCCAGCATTTT.

This clone appeared a single time. The chain combines TRBV10-3 with TRBJ2-3; D is ambiguous. The germline CDR1 and CDR2 sequences are ENHRY and SYGVKD. Between the trimmed V and J ends, which lost 6 bases and 0 bases, there was a span of 7 bases. The CDR3 is made up of 13 amino acids. The CDR3: CAIRPASTDTQYF. The CDR3, as DNA: TGTGCCATCAGACCAGCGAGCACAGATACGCAGTATTTT.

This rearrangement joins TRBV5-4 to TRBJ2-2; tentatively, D is TRBD1 (5 bases). Trimming cost V 9 bases and J 4 bases, with 13 bases left between them. CDR3 length: 13 amino acids. Per the germline V gene, CDR1 is SGHNT and CDR2 is YYREEE (reference sequence). CDR3 loop: CATHVDITGELFF. CDR3 DNA: TGTGCCACCCACGTGGACATCACCGGGGAGCTGTTTTTT.

The V and J genes are TRBV2 and TRBJ2-1; 9 nucleotides agree with TRBD2. This CDR3 region has 15 residues. V dropped 2 bases and J dropped 7; count of bases not matched to a gene: 6. In germline, CDR1 is SNHLY, CDR2 FYNNEI. The CDR3 region has the DNA TGTGCCAGCAGTGAATCGGCGGGAGGGTCGAATGAGCAGTTCTTC. The encoded protein is CASSESAGGSNEQFF.

The V and J genes are TRBV6-1 and TRBJ1-5; D is unclear. The V end lost 3 bases, the J end lost 0 bases, and 3 bases lay between the germline ends. In germline, CDR1 is MNHNS, CDR2 SASEGT. The CDR3 is 13 amino acids. The CDR3 region has the DNA TGTGCCAGCAGTGATAATAGCAATCAGCCCCAGCATTTT. Translated, it gives CASSDNSNQPQHF.

The V call is TRBV7-9, the J call TRBJ1-1, with D hard to call. Per the germline V gene, CDR1 is SEHNR and CDR2 is FQNEAQ (reference sequence). Trimming left V 1 base short and J 0 bases short, with 12 bases between. The CDR3 is made up of 16 amino acids. CDR3 region: CASSLGYNYMNTEAFF. The CDR3 region has the DNA TGTGCCAGCAGCTTAGGGTACAATTACATGAACACTGAAGCTTTCTTT.